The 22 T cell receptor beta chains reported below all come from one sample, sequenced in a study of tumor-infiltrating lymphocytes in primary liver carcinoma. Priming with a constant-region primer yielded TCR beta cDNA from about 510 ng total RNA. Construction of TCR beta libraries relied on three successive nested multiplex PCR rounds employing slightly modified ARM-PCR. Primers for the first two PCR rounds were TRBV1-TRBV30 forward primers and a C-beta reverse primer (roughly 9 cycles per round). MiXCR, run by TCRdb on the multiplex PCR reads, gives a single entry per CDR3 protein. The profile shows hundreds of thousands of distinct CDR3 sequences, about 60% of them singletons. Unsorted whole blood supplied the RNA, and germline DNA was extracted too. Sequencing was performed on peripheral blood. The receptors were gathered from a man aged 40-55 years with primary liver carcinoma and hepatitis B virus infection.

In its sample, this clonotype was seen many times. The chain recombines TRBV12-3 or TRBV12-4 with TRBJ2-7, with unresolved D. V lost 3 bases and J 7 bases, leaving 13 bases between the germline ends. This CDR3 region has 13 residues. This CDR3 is CASSFSREGEQYF. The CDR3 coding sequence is TGTGCCAGCAGTTTTTCTAGGGAAGGAGAGCAGTACTTC.

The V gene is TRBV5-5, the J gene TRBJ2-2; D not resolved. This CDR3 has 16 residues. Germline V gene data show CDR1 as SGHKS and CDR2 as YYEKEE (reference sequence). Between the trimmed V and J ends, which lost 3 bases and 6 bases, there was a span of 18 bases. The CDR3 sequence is CASSWHGVGRSGELFF. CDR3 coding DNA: TGTGCCAGCAGCTGGCATGGGGTCGGACGGTCCGGGGAGCTGTTTTTT.

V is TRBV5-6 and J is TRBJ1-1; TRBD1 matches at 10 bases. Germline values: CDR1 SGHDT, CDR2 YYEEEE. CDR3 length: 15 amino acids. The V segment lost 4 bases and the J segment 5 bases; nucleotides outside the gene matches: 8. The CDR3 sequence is CASSHLPGQGTEAFF. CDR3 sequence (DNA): TGTGCCAGCAGCCATCTCCCGGGACAGGGGACTGAAGCTTTCTTT.

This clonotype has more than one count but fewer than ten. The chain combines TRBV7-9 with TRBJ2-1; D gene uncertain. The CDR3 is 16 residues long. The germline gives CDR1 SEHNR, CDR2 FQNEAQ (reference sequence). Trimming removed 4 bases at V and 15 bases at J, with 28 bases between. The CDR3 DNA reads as TGTGCCAGCAGCTCTCAATTCTCCCCAAGTCCCTTTATTCTGTTCTTC. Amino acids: CASSSQFSPSPFILFF.

CDR3 sequence (DNA): TGTGCCAGCAACTCCACGGGACTGGTCGTTGAGCAGTTCTTC. Translated: CASNSTGLVVEQFF. The chain employs TRBV11-2 and TRBJ2-1; a weak D match, TRBD2 (6 bases). The length of the CDR3 is 14 residues. The V end lost 7 bases, the J end lost 9 bases, and 19 bases lay between the germline ends. Germline V gene sequence: CDR1 SGHAT, CDR2 FQNNGV.

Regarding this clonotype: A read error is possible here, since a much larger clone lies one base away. The CDR3 here is CTSSQDLRGLAGGEQFF. The CDR3 region has the DNA TGCACCAGCAGCCAAGATCTGAGAGGACTAGCGGGAGGGGAGCAGTTCTTC. The chain joins TRBV4-3 to TRBJ2-1, with 15 bases aligning to TRBD2. The CDR3 length is 17 residues. CDR1 LGHNA and CDR2 YSLEER come from the germline V gene.

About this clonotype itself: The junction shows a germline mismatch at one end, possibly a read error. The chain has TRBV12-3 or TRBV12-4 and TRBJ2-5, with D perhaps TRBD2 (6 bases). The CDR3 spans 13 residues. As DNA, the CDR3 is TGTGCCAGCAGTTTATCGGGAGTGGAGACCCGGTACTTC. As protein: CASSLSGVETRYF.

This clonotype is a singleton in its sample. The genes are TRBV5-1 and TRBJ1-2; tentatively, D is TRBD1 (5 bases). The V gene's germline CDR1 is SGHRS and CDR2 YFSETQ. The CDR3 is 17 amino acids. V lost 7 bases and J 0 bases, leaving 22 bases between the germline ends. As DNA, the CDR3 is TGCGCCAGCTCCCTCGGGGCCGTGGGAGAAACTAACTATGGCTACACCTTC. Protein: CASSLGAVGETNYGYTF.

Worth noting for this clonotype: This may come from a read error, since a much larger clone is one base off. The CDR3 coding sequence is TGTGCCAGCGGGAGGAGGACTGGGGCCAACGTCCTGACTTTC. Its protein is CASGRRTGANVLTF. The gene calls are TRBV6-2 or TRBV6-3 and TRBJ2-6, with D possibly being TRBD2 (6 bases). CDR1 is MNHEY, CDR2 SVGEGT, per germline. CDR3 length equals 14 residues. With 8 bases removed from V and 2 bases from J, the gap between germline ends came to 10 bases.

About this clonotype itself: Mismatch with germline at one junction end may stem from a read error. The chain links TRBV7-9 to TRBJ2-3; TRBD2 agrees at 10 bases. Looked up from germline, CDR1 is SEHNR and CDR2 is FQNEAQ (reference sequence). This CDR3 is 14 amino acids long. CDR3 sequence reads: CSSSVGTSADTQYF. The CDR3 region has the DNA TGTTCCAGCAGCGTCGGGACTAGCGCAGATACGCAGTATTTT.

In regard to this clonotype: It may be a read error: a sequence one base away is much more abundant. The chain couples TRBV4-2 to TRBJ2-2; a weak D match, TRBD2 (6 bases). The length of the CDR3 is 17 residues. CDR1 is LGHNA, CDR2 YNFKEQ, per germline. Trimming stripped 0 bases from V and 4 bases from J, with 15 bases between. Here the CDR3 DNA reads TGTGCCAGCAGCCAAGAACGTCTCGGGAGTAGCACCGGGGAGCTGTTTTTT. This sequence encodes CASSQERLGSSTGELFF.

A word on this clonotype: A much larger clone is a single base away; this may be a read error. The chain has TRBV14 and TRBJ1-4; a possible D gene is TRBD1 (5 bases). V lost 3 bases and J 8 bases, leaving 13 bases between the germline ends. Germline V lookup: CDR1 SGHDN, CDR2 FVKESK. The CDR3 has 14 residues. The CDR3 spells CASSQGRQREKLFF. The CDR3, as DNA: TGTGCCAGCAGCCAGGGGCGTCAGCGAGAAAAACTGTTTTTT.

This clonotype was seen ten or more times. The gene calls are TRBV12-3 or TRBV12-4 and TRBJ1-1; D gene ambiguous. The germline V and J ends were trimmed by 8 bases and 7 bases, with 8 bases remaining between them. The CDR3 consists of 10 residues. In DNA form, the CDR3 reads TGTGCCAGCGGGCCAGTTGAAGCTTTCTTT. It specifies CASGPVEAFF.

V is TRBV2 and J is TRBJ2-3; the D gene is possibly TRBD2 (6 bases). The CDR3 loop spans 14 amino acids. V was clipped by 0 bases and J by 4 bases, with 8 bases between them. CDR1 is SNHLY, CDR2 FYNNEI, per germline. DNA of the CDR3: TGTGCCAGCAGTGAAGCCGGGAGCGCAGATACGCAGTATTTT. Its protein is CASSEAGSADTQYF.

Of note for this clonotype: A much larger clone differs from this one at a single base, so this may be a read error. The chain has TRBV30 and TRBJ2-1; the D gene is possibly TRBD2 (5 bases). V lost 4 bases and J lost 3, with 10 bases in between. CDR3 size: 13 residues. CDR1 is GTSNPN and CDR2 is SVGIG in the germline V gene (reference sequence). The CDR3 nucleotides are TGTGCCTGGAAAGCGGCTCTCTACAATGAGCAGTTCTTC. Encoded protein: CAWKAALYNEQFF.

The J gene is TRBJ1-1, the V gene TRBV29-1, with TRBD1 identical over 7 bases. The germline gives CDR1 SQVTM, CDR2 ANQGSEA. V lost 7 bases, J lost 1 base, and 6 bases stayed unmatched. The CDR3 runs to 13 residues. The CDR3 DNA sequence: TGCAGCGCCCACAGGGGAGCGAACACTGAAGCTTTCTTT. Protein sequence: CSAHRGANTEAFF.

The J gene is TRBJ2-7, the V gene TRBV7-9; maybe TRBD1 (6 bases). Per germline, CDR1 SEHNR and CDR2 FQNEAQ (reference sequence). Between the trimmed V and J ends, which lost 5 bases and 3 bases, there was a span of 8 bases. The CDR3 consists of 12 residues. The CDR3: CASSVGGYEQYF. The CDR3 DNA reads TGTGCCAGCAGCGTAGGGGGCTACGAGCAGTACTTC.

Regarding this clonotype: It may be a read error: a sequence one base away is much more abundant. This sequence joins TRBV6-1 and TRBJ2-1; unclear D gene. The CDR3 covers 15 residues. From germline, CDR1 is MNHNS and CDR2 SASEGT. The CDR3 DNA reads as TGTGCCATCAGTGAAATTGACGGGTCCTACAATGAGCAGTTCTTC. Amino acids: CAISEIDGSYNEQFF.

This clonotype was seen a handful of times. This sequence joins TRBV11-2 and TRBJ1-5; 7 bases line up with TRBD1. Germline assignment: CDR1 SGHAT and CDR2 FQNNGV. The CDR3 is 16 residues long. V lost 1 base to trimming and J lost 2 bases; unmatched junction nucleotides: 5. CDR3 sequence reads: CASSLGPGGRNQPQHF. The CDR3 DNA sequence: TGTGCCAGCAGCTTAGGCCCAGGGGGTCGCAATCAGCCCCAGCATTTT.

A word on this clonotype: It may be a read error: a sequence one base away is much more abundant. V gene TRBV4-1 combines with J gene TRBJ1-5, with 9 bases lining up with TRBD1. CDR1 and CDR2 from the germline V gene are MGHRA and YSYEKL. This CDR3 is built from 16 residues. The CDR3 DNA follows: TGCGCCAGCAGCCAAGACGGGACAGGGAGGGGTCAGTCCCAGCATTTT. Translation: CASSQDGTGRGQSQHF.

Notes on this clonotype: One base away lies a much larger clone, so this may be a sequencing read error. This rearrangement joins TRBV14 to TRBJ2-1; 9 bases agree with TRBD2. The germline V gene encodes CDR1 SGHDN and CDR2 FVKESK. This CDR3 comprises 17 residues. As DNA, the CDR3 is TGTGCCAGCAACCAAGATCTAGGGGGACTAGCACCGAAGGAGCAGTTCTTC. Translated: CASNQDLGGLAPKEQFF.

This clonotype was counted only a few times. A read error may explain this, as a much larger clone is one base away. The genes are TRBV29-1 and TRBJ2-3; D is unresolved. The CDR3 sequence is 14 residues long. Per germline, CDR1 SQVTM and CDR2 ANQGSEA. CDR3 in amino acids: CNVGSHGTTDTQYF. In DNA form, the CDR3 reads TGCAACGTCGGATCTCACGGTACCACAGATACGCAGTATTTT.